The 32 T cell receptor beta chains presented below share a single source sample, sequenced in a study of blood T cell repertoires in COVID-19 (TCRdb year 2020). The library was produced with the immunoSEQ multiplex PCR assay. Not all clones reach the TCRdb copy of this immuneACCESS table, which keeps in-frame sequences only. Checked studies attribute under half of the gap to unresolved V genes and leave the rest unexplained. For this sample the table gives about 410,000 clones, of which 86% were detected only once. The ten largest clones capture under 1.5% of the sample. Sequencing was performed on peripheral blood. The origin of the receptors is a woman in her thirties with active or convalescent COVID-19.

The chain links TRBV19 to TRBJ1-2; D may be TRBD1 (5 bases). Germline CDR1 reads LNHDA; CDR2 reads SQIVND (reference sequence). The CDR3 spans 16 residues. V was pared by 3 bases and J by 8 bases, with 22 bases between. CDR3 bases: TGTGCCAGTAGTATGGCCAGGGAAAATAAGGGAGGAGGCTACACCTTC. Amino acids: CASSMARENKGGGYTF. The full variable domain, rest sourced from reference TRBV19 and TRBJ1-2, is DGGITQSPKYLFRKEGQNVTLSCEQNLNHDAMYWYRQDPGQGLRLIYYSQIVNDFQKGDIAEGYSVSREKKESFPLTVTSAQKNPTAFYLCASSMARENKGGGYTFGSGTRLTVV.

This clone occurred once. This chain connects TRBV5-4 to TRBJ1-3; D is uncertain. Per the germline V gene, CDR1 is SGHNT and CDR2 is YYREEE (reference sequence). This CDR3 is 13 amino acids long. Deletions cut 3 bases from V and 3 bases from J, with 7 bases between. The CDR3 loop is CASSSLGGNTIYF. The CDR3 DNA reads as TGTGCCAGCAGCTCCCTCGGTGGAAACACCATATATTTT.

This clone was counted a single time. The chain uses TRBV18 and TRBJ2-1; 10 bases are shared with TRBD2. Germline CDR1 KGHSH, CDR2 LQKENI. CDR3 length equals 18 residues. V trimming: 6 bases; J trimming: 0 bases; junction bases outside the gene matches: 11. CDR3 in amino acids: CASSRTSGATASYNEQFF. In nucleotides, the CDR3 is TGTGCCAGCTCGAGAACTAGCGGGGCCACCGCCTCCTACAATGAGCAGTTCTTC. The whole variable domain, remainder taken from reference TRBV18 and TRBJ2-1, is NAGVMQNPRHLVRRRGQEARLRCSPMKGHSHVYWYRQLPEEGLKFMVYLQKENIIDESGMPKERFSAEFPKEGPSILRIQQVVRGDSAAYFCASSRTSGATASYNEQFFGPGTRLTVL.

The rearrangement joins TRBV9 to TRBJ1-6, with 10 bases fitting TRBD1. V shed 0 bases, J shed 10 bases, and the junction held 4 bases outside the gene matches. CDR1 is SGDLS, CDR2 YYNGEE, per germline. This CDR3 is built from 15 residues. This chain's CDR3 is CASSVVGQGNSPLHF. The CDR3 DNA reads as TGTGCCAGCAGCGTAGTGGGACAGGGGAACTCACCCCTCCACTTT.

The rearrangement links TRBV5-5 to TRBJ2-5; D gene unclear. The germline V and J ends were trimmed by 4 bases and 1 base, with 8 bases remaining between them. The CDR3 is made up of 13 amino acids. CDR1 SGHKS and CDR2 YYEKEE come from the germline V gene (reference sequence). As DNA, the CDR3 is TGTGCCAGCAGCACCAACATCCAAGAGACCCAGTACTTC. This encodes CASSTNIQETQYF.

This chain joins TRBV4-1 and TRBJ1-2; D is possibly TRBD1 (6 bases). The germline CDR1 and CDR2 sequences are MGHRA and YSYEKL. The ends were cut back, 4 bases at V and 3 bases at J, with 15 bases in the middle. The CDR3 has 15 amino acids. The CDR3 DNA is TGCGCCAGCAGCCCGCAGGGGCTGCAAGACTATGGCTACACCTTC. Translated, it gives CASSPQGLQDYGYTF.

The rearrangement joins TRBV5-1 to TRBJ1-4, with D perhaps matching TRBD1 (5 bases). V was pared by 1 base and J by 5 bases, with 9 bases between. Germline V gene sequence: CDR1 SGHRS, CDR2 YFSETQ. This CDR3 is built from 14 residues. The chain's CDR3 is CASSLTGLNEKLFF. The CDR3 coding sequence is TGCGCCAGCAGCTTGACAGGTTTAAATGAAAAACTGTTTTTT.

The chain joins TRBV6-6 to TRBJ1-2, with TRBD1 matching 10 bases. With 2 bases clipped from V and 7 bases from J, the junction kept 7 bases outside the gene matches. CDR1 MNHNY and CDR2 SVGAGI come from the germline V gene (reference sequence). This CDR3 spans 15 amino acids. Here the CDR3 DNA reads TGTGCCAGCAGTTACCCGTTGGGACAGGGGACTGGCTACACCTTC. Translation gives CASSYPLGQGTGYTF.

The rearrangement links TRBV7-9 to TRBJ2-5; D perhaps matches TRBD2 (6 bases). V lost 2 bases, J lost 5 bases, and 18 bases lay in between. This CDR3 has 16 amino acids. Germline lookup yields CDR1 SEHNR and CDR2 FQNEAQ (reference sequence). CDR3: CASSLRGSGQMETQYF. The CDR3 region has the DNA TGTGCCAGCAGCTTAAGAGGTAGCGGCCAAATGGAGACCCAGTACTTC.

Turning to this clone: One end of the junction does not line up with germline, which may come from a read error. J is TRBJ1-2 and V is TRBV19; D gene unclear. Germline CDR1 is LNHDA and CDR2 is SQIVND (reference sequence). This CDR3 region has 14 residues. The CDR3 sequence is CASSIPDRPGGNTF. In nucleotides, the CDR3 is TGTGCCAGTAGTATTCCCGACCGGCCGGGTGGCAACACCTTC.

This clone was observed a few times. The CDR3 reads CSATQGYEQYF. DNA of the CDR3: TGCAGTGCTACCCAGGGCTACGAGCAGTACTTC. The rearrangement uses TRBV20-1 and TRBJ2-7; D might be TRBD1 (5 bases). V lost 4 bases and J 3 bases, leaving 7 bases between the germline ends. The CDR3 consists of 11 residues. The germline CDR1 and CDR2 sequences are DFQATT and SNEGSKA (reference sequence).

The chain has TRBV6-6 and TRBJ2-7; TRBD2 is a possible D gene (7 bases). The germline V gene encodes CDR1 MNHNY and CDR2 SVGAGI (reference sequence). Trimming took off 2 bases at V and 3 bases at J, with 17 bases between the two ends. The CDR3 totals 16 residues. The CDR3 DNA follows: TGTGCCAGCAGTTACACCCCAGCGGGGACAAGCTACGAGCAGTACTTC. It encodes CASSYTPAGTSYEQYF.

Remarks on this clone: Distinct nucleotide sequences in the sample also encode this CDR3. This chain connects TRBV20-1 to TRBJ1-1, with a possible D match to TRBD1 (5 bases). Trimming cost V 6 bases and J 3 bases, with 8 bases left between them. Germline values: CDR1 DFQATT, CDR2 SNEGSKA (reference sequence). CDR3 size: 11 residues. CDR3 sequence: CSATGDTEAFF. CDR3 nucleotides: TGCAGTGCAACGGGGGACACTGAAGCTTTCTTT.

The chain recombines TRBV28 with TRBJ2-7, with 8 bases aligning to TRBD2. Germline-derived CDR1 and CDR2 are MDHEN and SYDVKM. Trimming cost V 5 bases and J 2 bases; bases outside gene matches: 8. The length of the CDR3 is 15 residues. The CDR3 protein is CASSITTSGTYEQYF. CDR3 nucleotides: TGTGCCAGCAGTATAACAACTAGCGGAACCTACGAGCAGTACTTC. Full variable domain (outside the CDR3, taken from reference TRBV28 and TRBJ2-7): DVKVTQSSRYLVKRTGEKVFLECVQDMDHENMFWYRQDPGLGLRLIYFSYDVKMKEKGDIPEGYSVSREKKERFSLILESASTNQTSMYLCASSITTSGTYEQYFGPGTRLTVT.

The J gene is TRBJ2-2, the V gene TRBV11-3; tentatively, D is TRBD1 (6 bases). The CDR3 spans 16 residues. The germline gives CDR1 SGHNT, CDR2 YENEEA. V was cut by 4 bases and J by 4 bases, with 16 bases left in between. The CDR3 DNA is TGTGCCAGCAGCTCCAAACAGGGCGCCGGCACCGGGGAGCTGTTTTTT. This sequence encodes CASSSKQGAGTGELFF.

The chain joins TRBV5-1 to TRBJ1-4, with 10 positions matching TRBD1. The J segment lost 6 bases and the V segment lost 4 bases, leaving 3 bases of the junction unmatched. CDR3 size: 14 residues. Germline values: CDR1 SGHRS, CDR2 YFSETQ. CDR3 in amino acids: CASSGGQGYEKLFF. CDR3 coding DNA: TGCGCCAGCAGCGGGGGACAGGGGTATGAAAAACTGTTTTTT.

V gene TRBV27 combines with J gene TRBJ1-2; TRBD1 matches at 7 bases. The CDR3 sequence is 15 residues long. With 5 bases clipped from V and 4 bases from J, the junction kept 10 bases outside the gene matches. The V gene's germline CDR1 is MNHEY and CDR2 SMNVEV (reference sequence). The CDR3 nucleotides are TGTGCCAGCAGTCATCCCGGACAGGAAGTCTATGGCTACACCTTC. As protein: CASSHPGQEVYGYTF.

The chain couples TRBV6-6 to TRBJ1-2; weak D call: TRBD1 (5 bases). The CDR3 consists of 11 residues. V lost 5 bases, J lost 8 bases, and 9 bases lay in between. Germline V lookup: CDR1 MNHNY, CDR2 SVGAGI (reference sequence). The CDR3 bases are TGTGCCAGCAGTAGGGGTGGAGGCTACACCTTC. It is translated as CASSRGGGYTF.

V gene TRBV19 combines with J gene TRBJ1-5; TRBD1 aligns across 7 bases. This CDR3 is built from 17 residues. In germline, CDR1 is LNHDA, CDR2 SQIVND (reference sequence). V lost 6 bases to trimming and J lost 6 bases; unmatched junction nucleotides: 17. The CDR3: CASSMGPYRGESQPQHF. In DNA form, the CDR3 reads TGTGCCAGTAGCATGGGACCCTACAGGGGTGAGAGTCAGCCCCAGCATTTT. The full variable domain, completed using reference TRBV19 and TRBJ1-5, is DGGITQSPKYLFRKEGQNVTLSCEQNLNHDAMYWYRQDPGQGLRLIYYSQIVNDFQKGDIAEGYSVSREKKESFPLTVTSAQKNPTAFYLCASSMGPYRGESQPQHFGDGTRLSIL.

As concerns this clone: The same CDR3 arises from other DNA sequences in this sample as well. CDR3 sequence reads: CASSQARQGNYGYTF. CDR3 sequence (DNA): TGTGCCAGCAGCCAAGCACGACAGGGGAACTATGGCTACACCTTC. V gene TRBV3-1 (or the pseudogene TRBV3-2) combines with J gene TRBJ1-2, with 8 nucleotides matching TRBD1. CDR1 is LGHDT and CDR2 is YNNKEL in the germline V gene (reference sequence). The CDR3 length is 15 residues. After removal of 1 base from V and 2 bases from J, the junction contained 3 bases not matched to a gene.

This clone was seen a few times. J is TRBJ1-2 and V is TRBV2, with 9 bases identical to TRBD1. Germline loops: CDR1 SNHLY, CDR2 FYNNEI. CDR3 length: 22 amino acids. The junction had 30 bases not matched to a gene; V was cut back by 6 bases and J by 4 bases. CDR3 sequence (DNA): TGTGCCAGCAGAGAGCGCCTGGGACAGGGAGGTGGGTTTATGAGGCCCTCCTATGGCTACACCTTC. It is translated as CASRERLGQGGGFMRPSYGYTF.

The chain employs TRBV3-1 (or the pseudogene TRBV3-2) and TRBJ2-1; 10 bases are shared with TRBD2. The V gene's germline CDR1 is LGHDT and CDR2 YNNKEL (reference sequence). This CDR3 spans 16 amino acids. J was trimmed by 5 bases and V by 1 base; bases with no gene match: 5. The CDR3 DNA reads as TGTGCCAGCAGCCAAGTACTAGCGGGGATTGACAATGAGCAGTTCTTC. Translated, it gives CASSQVLAGIDNEQFF.

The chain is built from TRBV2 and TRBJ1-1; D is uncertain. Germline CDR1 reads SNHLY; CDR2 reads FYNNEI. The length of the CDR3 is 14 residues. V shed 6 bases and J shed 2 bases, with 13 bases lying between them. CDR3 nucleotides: TGTGCCAGCAGCATGGAGGGTATCAACACTGAAGCTTTCTTT. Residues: CASSMEGINTEAFF.

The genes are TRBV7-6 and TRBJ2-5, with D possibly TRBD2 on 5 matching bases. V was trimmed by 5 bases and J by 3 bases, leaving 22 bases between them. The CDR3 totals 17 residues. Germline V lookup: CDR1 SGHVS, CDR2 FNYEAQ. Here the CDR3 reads CASSRSPSIGWEETQYF. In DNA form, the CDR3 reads TGTGCCAGCAGCAGGTCGCCTAGCATCGGATGGGAAGAGACCCAGTACTTC.

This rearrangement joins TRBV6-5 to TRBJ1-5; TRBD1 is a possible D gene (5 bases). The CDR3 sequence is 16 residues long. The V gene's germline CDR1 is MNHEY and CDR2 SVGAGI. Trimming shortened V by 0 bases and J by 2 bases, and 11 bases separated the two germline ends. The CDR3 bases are TGTGCCAGCAGTTACTCCGCGGGGGTAGGCAATCAGCCCCAGCATTTT. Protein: CASSYSAGVGNQPQHF.

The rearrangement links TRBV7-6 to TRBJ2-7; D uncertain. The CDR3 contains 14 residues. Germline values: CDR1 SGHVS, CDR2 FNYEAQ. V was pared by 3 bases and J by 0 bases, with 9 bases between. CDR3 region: CASSLGSSSYEQYF. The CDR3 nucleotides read TGTGCCAGCAGCTTGGGTAGCAGCTCCTACGAGCAGTACTTC.

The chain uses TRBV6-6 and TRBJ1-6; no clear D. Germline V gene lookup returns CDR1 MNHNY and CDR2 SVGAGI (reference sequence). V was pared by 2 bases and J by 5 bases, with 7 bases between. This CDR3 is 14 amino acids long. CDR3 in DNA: TGTGCCAGCAGTTACGCCGAGGATAATTCACCCCTCCACTTT. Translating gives CASSYAEDNSPLHF.

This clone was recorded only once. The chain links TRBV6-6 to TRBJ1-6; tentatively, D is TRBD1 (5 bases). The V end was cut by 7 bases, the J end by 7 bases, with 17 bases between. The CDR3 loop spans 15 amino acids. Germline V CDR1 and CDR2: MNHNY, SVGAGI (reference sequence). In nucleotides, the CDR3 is TGTGCCAGCATCATGGGCCGGGGGGTAAATTCACCCCTCCACTTT. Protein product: CASIMGRGVNSPLHF.

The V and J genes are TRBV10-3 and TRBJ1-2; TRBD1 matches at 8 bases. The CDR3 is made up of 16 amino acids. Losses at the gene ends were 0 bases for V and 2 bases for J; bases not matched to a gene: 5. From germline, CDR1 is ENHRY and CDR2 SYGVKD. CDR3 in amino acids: CAISESGQGSNYGYTF. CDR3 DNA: TGTGCCATCAGTGAGTCCGGACAGGGATCGAACTATGGCTACACCTTC.

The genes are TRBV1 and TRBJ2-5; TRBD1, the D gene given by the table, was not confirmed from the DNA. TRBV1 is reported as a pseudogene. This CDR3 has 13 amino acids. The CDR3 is CTSKQGAFKTQYF. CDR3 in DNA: TGCACCAGCAAACAGGGGGCTTTCAAGACCCAGTACTTC.

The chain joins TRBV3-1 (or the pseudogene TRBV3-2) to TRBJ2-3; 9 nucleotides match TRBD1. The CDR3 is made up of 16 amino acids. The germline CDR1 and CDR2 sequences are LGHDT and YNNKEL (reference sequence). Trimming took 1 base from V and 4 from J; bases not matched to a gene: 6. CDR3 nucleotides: TGTGCCAGCAGCCAAGTACGGGACAGGGTTGCAGATACGCAGTATTTT. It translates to CASSQVRDRVADTQYF.

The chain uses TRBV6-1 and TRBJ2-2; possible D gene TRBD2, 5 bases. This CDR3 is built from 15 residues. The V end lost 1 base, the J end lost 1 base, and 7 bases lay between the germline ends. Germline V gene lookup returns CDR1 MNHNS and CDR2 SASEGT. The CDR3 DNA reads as TGTGCCAGCAGTGAAGGGAGCGGGAACACCGGGGAGCTGTTTTTT. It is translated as CASSEGSGNTGELFF.